This TCR beta chain was captured in a study of T-cell reconstitution after alpha-beta-depleted transplantation in children. Researchers prepared the TCRbeta library using unique molecular identifiers, the study reports. Each CDR3 protein gets one entry after TCRdb re-called the PCR reads with MiXCR. This sample carries a few hundred thousand distinct CDR3 sequences, 9.7% of them seen once, and the ten largest clones take approximately 4.7%. The J segment lost 6 bases and the V segment lost 1 base, leaving 5 bases of the junction unmatched. The length of the CDR3 is 14 residues. Germline CDR1 is LGHDT and CDR2 is YNNKEL (reference sequence).

Sequenced here: PBMCs from the stem cell graft donor, sampled from the stem cell graft. The clonotype comes from a human donor who donated a stem cell graft to a child with SCID. The chain has TRBV3-1 and TRBJ2-7; TRBD1 matches 8 bases. CDR3 bases: TGTGCCAGCAGCCAAGGCAGGGGGCTTGGCGAGCAGTACTTC. It translates to CASSQGRGLGEQYF.